Listed below are T cell receptor beta chains from one sample, sequenced in a study of blood T cell repertoires in COVID-19. TCRdb's table, derived via immunoSEQ multiplex PCR, lists solely in-frame clones and lacks some. The sample has more than 65,000 clones, 83% seen once; the top ten hold around 5%. The sequenced sample was peripheral blood. The source of these receptors is a man between 50 and 59 years old with active COVID-19. CDR3s include the opening cysteine and the closing phenylalanine or tryptophan. Each record gives: clone size, J gene, V gene, D gene, CDR3 protein, CDR3 DNA. The D gene is left open where the match is weak. Clone size appears in some rows only: once, few, many, or a class for an expanded clone.

size: -; J: TRBJ2-5; V: TRBV6-1; D: TRBD2; CDR3: CASSEETSGEETQYF; DNA: TGTGCCAGCAGTGAGGAGACTAGCGGGGAAGAGACCCAGTACTTC
size: -; J: TRBJ2-7; V: TRBV13; D: TRBD2; CDR3: CASSLGGLVSGEQYF; DNA: TGTGCCAGCAGCCTTGGCGGACTAGTATCGGGCGAGCAGTACTTC
size: -; J: TRBJ2-1; V: TRBV24-1; D: TRBD1; CDR3: CATSGGTGLYNEQFF; DNA: TGTGCCACCAGTGGGGGGACAGGACTCTACAATGAGCAGTTCTTC
size: -; J: TRBJ2-7; V: TRBV7-6; D: TRBD1; CDR3: CASSLAGTGDNEQYF; DNA: TGTGCCAGCAGCTTAGCCGGGACAGGGGATAACGAGCAGTACTTC
size: -; J: TRBJ1-1; V: TRBV6-6; D: -; CDR3: CASTPGTSNTEAFF; DNA: TGTGCCAGCACTCCCGGGACATCAAACACTGAAGCTTTCTTT
size: -; J: TRBJ2-7; V: TRBV6-5; D: -; CDR3: CASSYSIPGYEQYF; DNA: TGTGCCAGCAGTTACTCAATCCCCGGCTACGAGCAGTACTTC
size: -; J: TRBJ2-2; V: TRBV7-9; D: -; CDR3: CASSLVLSLNTGELFF; DNA: TGTGCCAGCAGCTTAGTCCTTTCACTAAACACCGGGGAGCTGTTTTTT
size: -; J: TRBJ1-2; V: TRBV10-2; D: -; CDR3: CASSENGRGYTF; DNA: TGCGCCAGCAGTGAGAATGGGCGTGGCTACACCTTC
size: -; J: TRBJ2-7; V: TRBV5-1; D: -; CDR3: CASSLQGYEQYF; DNA: TGCGCCAGCAGCTTGCAGGGTTACGAGCAGTACTTC
size: -; J: TRBJ2-7; V: TRBV6-5; D: TRBD1; CDR3: CASGGQGAAEQYF; DNA: TGTGCCAGCGGGGGACAGGGGGCGGCAGAGCAGTACTTC
size: -; J: TRBJ1-2; V: TRBV7-2; D: TRBD1; CDR3: CASSLTGGPTNYGYTF; DNA: TGTGCCAGCAGCTTGACAGGGGGTCCCACTAACTATGGCTACACCTTC
size: few; J: TRBJ2-2; V: TRBV11-2; D: TRBD2; CDR3: CASRSAGAQTGELFF; DNA: TGTGCCAGCAGATCAGCGGGGGCCCAAACCGGGGAGCTGTTTTTT
size: few; J: TRBJ1-2; V: TRBV5-1; D: -; CDR3: CASSHTGSSILNYGYTF; DNA: TGCGCCAGCAGCCACACAGGGTCCTCCATCTTAAACTATGGCTACACCTTC
size: -; J: TRBJ2-1; V: TRBV5-1; D: TRBD2; CDR3: CASSLGLAGRNEQFF; DNA: TGCGCCAGCAGCTTGGGACTAGCGGGGCGCAATGAGCAGTTCTTC
size: -; J: TRBJ2-7; V: TRBV7-9; D: -; CDR3: CASSFSTDSYEQYF; DNA: TGTGCCAGCAGCTTCTCGACAGACTCCTACGAGCAGTACTTC
size: -; J: TRBJ2-1; V: TRBV3-1/TRBV3-2; D: -; CDR3: CASSQDLAGREQFF; DNA: TGTGCCAGCAGCCAAGACCTAGCCGGCCGGGAGCAGTTCTTC
size: -; J: TRBJ2-1; V: TRBV7-9; D: TRBD1; CDR3: CASSRTGGVYNEQFF; DNA: TGTGCCAGCAGTAGGACAGGGGGCGTCTACAATGAGCAGTTCTTC
size: -; J: TRBJ1-1; V: TRBV12-3/TRBV12-4; D: TRBD1; CDR3: CASSLRAGGEAFF; DNA: TGTGCCAGCAGTTTACGGGCAGGGGGTGAAGCTTTCTTT
size: -; J: TRBJ2-1; V: TRBV3-1/TRBV3-2; D: TRBD2; CDR3: CASSLGLAGEGNEQFF; DNA: TGTGCCAGCAGCCTCGGACTAGCGGGAGAGGGAAATGAGCAGTTCTTC
size: -; J: TRBJ2-2; V: TRBV27; D: -; CDR3: CASSLSPSVNTGELFF; DNA: TGTGCCAGCAGTTTATCCCCCTCAGTGAACACCGGGGAGCTGTTTTTT
size: -; J: TRBJ2-2; V: TRBV7-3; D: -; CDR3: CASSPSPTRSGELFF; DNA: TGTGCCAGCAGTCCAAGTCCGACTAGATCCGGGGAGCTGTTTTTT
size: -; J: TRBJ1-2; V: TRBV28; D: -; CDR3: CASSLGVPGEGYGYTF; DNA: TGTGCCAGCAGTTTAGGGGTCCCAGGGGAAGGGTATGGCTACACCTTC
size: -; J: TRBJ2-7; V: TRBV11-2; D: -; CDR3: CASSLGAPPNGEQYF; DNA: TGTGCCAGCAGCCTTGGGGCCCCGCCGAACGGCGAGCAGTACTTC
size: -; J: TRBJ2-7; V: TRBV3-1/TRBV3-2; D: TRBD1; CDR3: CASSHTGTGVDYEQYF; DNA: TGTGCCAGCAGCCATACCGGGACAGGGGTGGACTACGAGCAGTACTTC
size: once; J: TRBJ2-1; V: TRBV6-4; D: TRBD2; CDR3: CASSEREGSNEQFF; DNA: TGTGCCAGCAGTGAACGGGAGGGGAGCAATGAGCAGTTCTTC
size: -; J: TRBJ2-1; V: TRBV5-4; D: -; CDR3: CASSGVTGSYNEQFF; DNA: TGTGCCAGCAGCGGTGTTACAGGTTCTTACAATGAGCAGTTCTTC
size: -; J: TRBJ2-1; V: TRBV18; D: -; CDR3: CASSPAGLYNEQFF; DNA: TGTGCCAGCTCACCGGCGGGGTTATACAATGAGCAGTTCTTC
size: -; J: TRBJ1-1; V: TRBV7-8; D: TRBD1; CDR3: CASSRPTGINTEAFF; DNA: TGTGCCAGCAGCCGACCGACAGGGATAAACACTGAAGCTTTCTTT
size: -; J: TRBJ2-3; V: TRBV7-2; D: TRBD2; CDR3: CASSRGGQGDTQYF; DNA: TGTGCCAGCAGCCGCGGGGGTCAAGGAGATACGCAGTATTTT
size: -; J: TRBJ2-2; V: TRBV6-2/TRBV6-3; D: TRBD1; CDR3: CASSPTGTANTGELFF; DNA: TGTGCCAGCAGCCCTACCGGGACAGCGAACACCGGGGAGCTGTTTTTT
size: -; J: TRBJ2-1; V: TRBV5-1; D: TRBD2; CDR3: CASSWTGGSSYNEQFF; DNA: TGCGCCAGCAGCTGGACGGGGGGGAGCTCCTACAATGAGCAGTTCTTC
size: -; J: TRBJ1-3; V: TRBV21-1; D: -; CDR3: CASSKGSGPSGNTIYF; DNA: TGTGCCAGCAGCAAAGGGAGTGGCCCCTCTGGAAACACCATATATTTT
size: -; J: TRBJ2-1; V: TRBV7-2; D: TRBD2; CDR3: CASSLTSGPYNEQFF; DNA: TGTGCCAGCAGCTTGACTAGCGGCCCTTACAATGAGCAGTTCTTC
size: medium-sized; J: TRBJ1-2; V: TRBV3-1/TRBV3-2; D: -; CDR3: CASSQVGGYTF; DNA: TGTGCCAGCAGCCAAGTGGGCGGCTACACCTTC
size: -; J: TRBJ1-1; V: TRBV6-2/TRBV6-3; D: -; CDR3: CASSSGSDTEAFF; DNA: TGTGCCAGCAGTTCGGGATCGGACACTGAAGCTTTCTTT
size: large; J: TRBJ2-7; V: TRBV6-5; D: TRBD1; CDR3: CASRLQGASEQYF; DNA: TGTGCCAGCAGACTTCAGGGGGCCAGCGAGCAGTACTTC
size: -; J: TRBJ1-5; V: TRBV4-1; D: -; CDR3: CASSQRSEQPQHF; DNA: TGCGCCAGCAGCCAACGGAGTGAGCAGCCCCAGCATTTT
size: -; J: TRBJ2-7; V: TRBV19; D: -; CDR3: CASSIGGVTTNEQYF; DNA: TGTGCCAGTAGTATAGGAGGCGTGACTACTAACGAGCAGTACTTC